This entry lists 24 T cell receptor beta chains sequenced from one sample in a study of OX40 agonist ivuxolimab in advanced cancers. Profiled with immunoSEQ multiplex PCR; TCRdb holds only in-frame clones, not every one. The data hold 60,000 or so clones, with around 87% observed a single time. The specimen was CD4+ or CD8+ T cells sorted from blood, collected in a trial of the OX40 agonist ivuxolimab. The source of these receptors is an adult with an advanced solid tumor such as melanoma, head and neck, liver or kidney cancer.

This clone has just a few counts. This chain joins TRBV5-1 and TRBJ1-4, with TRBD1 identical over 11 bases. The ends lost 4 bases at V and 8 bases at J; junction bases unmatched: 7. Germline V gene data show CDR1 as SGHRS and CDR2 as YFSETQ. The CDR3 contains 15 residues. The CDR3 loop reads CASSGQGAQGEKLFF. CDR3 DNA sequence: TGCGCCAGCAGCGGACAGGGGGCGCAGGGGGAAAAACTGTTTTTT.

V and J are TRBV6-5 and TRBJ2-1; TRBD2 matches 8 bases. In germline, CDR1 is MNHEY, CDR2 SVGAGI. V was clipped by 5 bases and J by 6 bases; unmatched bases: 9. This CDR3 region has 15 residues. Here the CDR3 DNA reads TGTGCCAGCAGTACAGTCGGGAGGGCAAGCAATGAGCAGTTCTTC. This translates into CASSTVGRASNEQFF.

The chain is built from TRBV28 and TRBJ2-3; 10 bases match TRBD1. With V trimmed by 5 bases and J by 4 bases, 9 bases remained unmatched. The CDR3 extends over 16 amino acids. CDR1 and CDR2 from the germline V gene are MDHEN and SYDVKM. CDR3 region: CASSAGDRGGPDTQYF. The DNA for the CDR3 is TGTGCCAGCAGTGCTGGGGACAGGGGAGGCCCAGATACGCAGTATTTT. The full variable domain, its missing parts supplied by reference TRBV28 and TRBJ2-3, is DVKVTQSSRYLVKRTGEKVFLECVQDMDHENMFWYRQDPGLGLRLIYFSYDVKMKEKGDIPEGYSVSREKKERFSLILESASTNQTSMYLCASSAGDRGGPDTQYFGPGTRLTVL.

The V and J genes are TRBV7-9 and TRBJ2-2; TRBD1 might be the D (6 bases). The CDR3 spans 14 residues. Looked up from germline, CDR1 is SEHNR and CDR2 is FQNEAQ (reference sequence). The V end lost 3 bases, the J end lost 3 bases, and 8 bases lay between the germline ends. CDR3 sequence (DNA): TGTGCCAGCAGCTTTGCAGGGGACACCGGGGAGCTGTTTTTT. Its protein is CASSFAGDTGELFF.

The V and J genes are TRBV28 and TRBJ2-1; 7 bases are a match to TRBD2. The trim removed 3 bases at V and 3 bases at J, leaving 2 bases unmatched. The CDR3 contains 14 residues. Germline lookup yields CDR1 MDHEN and CDR2 SYDVKM. The CDR3 DNA follows: TGTGCCAGCAGTTTCCAGCGGGACTACAATGAGCAGTTCTTC. Its translation: CASSFQRDYNEQFF.

V is TRBV4-3 and J is TRBJ1-5; 8 nucleotides agree with TRBD1. CDR1 and CDR2 (germline): LGHNA, YSLEER. V dropped 2 bases and J dropped 5; count of bases not matched to a gene: 5. This CDR3 comprises 15 residues. The CDR3 loop is CASSQRAGGDQPQHF. The CDR3 nucleotides are TGCGCCAGCAGCCAAAGGGCAGGGGGCGATCAGCCCCAGCATTTT.

The chain carries TRBV7-7 and TRBJ1-5; D call uncertain. V was clipped by 3 bases and J by 7 bases, with 7 bases between them. CDR1 and CDR2 from the germline V gene are SSHAT and FNYEAQ (reference sequence). CDR3 length: 12 amino acids. CDR3 amino acids: CASSFGRQPQHF. CDR3 bases: TGTGCCAGCAGCTTCGGTCGGCAGCCCCAGCATTTT.

The chain combines TRBV5-1 with TRBJ2-1; 8 positions agree with TRBD2. Germline CDR1 SGHRS, CDR2 YFSETQ. V gave up 1 base and J gave up 6 bases; unmatched junction bases: 6. This CDR3 region has 15 residues. The CDR3 sequence is CASSLSPGGINEQFF. The CDR3 coding sequence is TGCGCCAGCAGCTTGTCTCCGGGGGGGATCAATGAGCAGTTCTTC.

V is TRBV5-1 and J is TRBJ2-1, with D possibly matching TRBD2 (6 bases). V shed 0 bases and J shed 6 bases, with 7 bases lying between them. Looked up from germline, CDR1 is SGHRS and CDR2 is YFSETQ. This CDR3 region has 13 residues. CDR3 nucleotides: TGCGCCAGCAGCTTGGCGGGGGTCAATGAGCAGTTCTTC. Translating gives CASSLAGVNEQFF.

The J gene is TRBJ1-1, the V gene TRBV11-2, with 7 bases identical to TRBD1. The CDR3 is made up of 14 amino acids. V shed 1 base and J 4 bases; nucleotides not matched to a gene: 3. Germline CDR1 and CDR2: SGHAT and FQNNGV. CDR3 sequence: CASSLGQGGTEAFF. The DNA for the CDR3 is TGTGCCAGCAGCTTAGGACAGGGTGGCACTGAAGCTTTCTTT.

This clone has a handful of counts. This chain joins TRBV5-4 and TRBJ2-3, with a tentative D call TRBD1 (6 bases). The CDR3 has 16 residues. Germline V gene data show CDR1 as SGHNT and CDR2 as YYREEE (reference sequence). V was pared by 2 bases and J by 3 bases, with 16 bases between. CDR3 sequence: CASSLRTGGQTDTQYF. In DNA form, the CDR3 reads TGTGCCAGCAGCTTAAGGACTGGAGGACAGACAGATACGCAGTATTTT.

The chain has TRBV19 and TRBJ1-4; D is unclear. Germline V lookup: CDR1 LNHDA, CDR2 SQIVND (reference sequence). Trimming shortened V by 3 bases and J by 0 bases, and 5 bases separated the two germline ends. CDR3 size: 14 residues. CDR3 coding DNA: TGTGCCAGTAGTATTGGGGCAACTAATGAAAAACTGTTTTTT. Encoded protein: CASSIGATNEKLFF.

The chain employs TRBV15 and TRBJ1-6, with a weak D call TRBD1 (5 bases). CDR1 and CDR2 (germline): LNHNV, YYDKDF (reference sequence). The CDR3 runs to 15 residues. V lost 2 bases to trimming and J lost 10 bases, with 15 bases between them. As DNA, the CDR3 is TGTGCCACCAGCAGATCCAGGGAGGAGAGGTCACCCCTCCACTTT. It is translated as CATSRSREERSPLHF.

This chain links TRBV19 with TRBJ1-5; D may be TRBD1 (6 bases). Germline values: CDR1 LNHDA, CDR2 SQIVND (reference sequence). The germline V and J ends were trimmed by 7 bases and 0 bases, with 16 bases remaining between them. CDR3 length: 16 residues. In nucleotides, the CDR3 is TGTGCCAGTAAGGGGGACCCCCTACGTAGCAATCAGCCCCAGCATTTT. Protein product: CASKGDPLRSNQPQHF.

This rearrangement joins TRBV5-5 to TRBJ1-4; 7 bases align to TRBD1. Per the germline V gene, CDR1 is SGHKS and CDR2 is YYEKEE (reference sequence). V lost 4 bases, J lost 7 bases, and 10 bases stayed unmatched. CDR3 length: 15 residues. In DNA, the CDR3 is TGTGCCAGCAGCGCCCAGGCAGGGGGGGGTGAAAAACTGTTTTTT. This encodes CASSAQAGGGEKLFF.

The rearrangement links TRBV5-4 to TRBJ1-1; D ambiguous. Germline CDR1 SGHNT, CDR2 YYREEE (reference sequence). Trimming stripped 6 bases from V and 3 bases from J, with 15 bases between. The CDR3 loop spans 14 amino acids. The CDR3 bases are TGTGCCAGCACTCGTGGCAGTGGGTACACTGAAGCTTTCTTT. It translates to CASTRGSGYTEAFF.

CDR3 nucleotide sequence: TGTGCCAGCTCTCTTCGACCGGGACAGGGAGCCTCTGGGTATGGCTACACCTTC. It specifies CASSLRPGQGASGYGYTF. J is TRBJ1-2 and V is TRBV18; 9 nucleotides line up with TRBD1. Germline loops: CDR1 KGHSH, CDR2 LQKENI. The junction had 19 bases not matched to a gene; V was cut back by 6 bases and J by 5 bases. The CDR3 contains 18 residues.

The V call is TRBV10-3, the J call TRBJ2-3; D is unresolved. The germline gives CDR1 ENHRY, CDR2 SYGVKD. The CDR3 has 12 residues. Trimming took off 3 bases at V and 1 base at J, with 2 bases between the two ends. The CDR3 DNA sequence: TGTGCCATCAGTGACGGCACAGATACGCAGTATTTT. Its translation: CAISDGTDTQYF.

V gene TRBV28 combines with J gene TRBJ1-6; D gene ambiguous. Trimming left V 5 bases short and J 9 bases short, with 14 bases between. The CDR3 has 14 residues. Germline V gene sequence: CDR1 MDHEN, CDR2 SYDVKM. The CDR3, as DNA: TGTGCCAGCAGTCCCCCCGGAGGGATTTCACCCCTCCACTTT. Protein sequence: CASSPPGGISPLHF.

As concerns this clone: One junction end does not reproduce the germline sequence, and a read error may be involved. V is TRBV7-7 and J is TRBJ2-3; tentatively, D is TRBD2 (6 bases). This CDR3 comprises 16 residues. CDR1 and CDR2 (germline): SSHAT, FNYEAQ (reference sequence). The CDR3 reads CASSLQAVAVTDTQYF. Written as DNA, the CDR3 is TGTGCTAGCAGCTTACAGGCGGTAGCGGTCACAGATACGCAGTATTTT.

The chain couples TRBV11-1 to TRBJ1-5; TRBD1 matches at 7 bases. Germline trimming cut 1 base from V and 7 bases from J; bases unmatched to any gene: 1. CDR3 length equals 13 residues. Germline values: CDR1 SGHAT, CDR2 FQDESV (reference sequence). As DNA, the CDR3 is TGTGCCAGCAGCTTAGTGGGACAGCAGCCCCAGCATTTT. Amino acids: CASSLVGQQPQHF.

This chain links TRBV25-1 with TRBJ2-7; D is perhaps TRBD2 (6 bases). V was cut by 7 bases and J by 6 bases, with 16 bases left in between. The CDR3 totals 13 residues. Germline V gene lookup returns CDR1 MGHDK and CDR2 SYGVNS. CDR3 region: CASTGGLSFEQYF. CDR3 in DNA: TGTGCCAGCACTGGGGGACTGTCTTTCGAGCAGTACTTC.

The chain combines TRBV27 with TRBJ1-1; D unresolved. V was cut by 3 bases and J by 6 bases, with 20 bases left in between. The length of the CDR3 is 16 residues. Germline CDR1 reads MNHEY; CDR2 reads SMNVEV (reference sequence). The CDR3 DNA follows: TGTGCCAGCAGTTTTAAACTCTCCGCTGGAATGGCTGAAGCTTTCTTT. Amino acids: CASSFKLSAGMAEAFF.

V gene TRBV11-2 combines with J gene TRBJ2-1; 8 bases are a match to TRBD2. With V trimmed by 7 bases and J by 7 bases, 15 bases remained unmatched. The germline CDR1 and CDR2 sequences are SGHAT and FQNNGV. The CDR3 runs to 16 residues. Here the CDR3 reads CASTYVRLAGSNEQFF. In nucleotides, the CDR3 is TGTGCCAGCACCTACGTCCGGCTAGCGGGTAGTAATGAGCAGTTCTTC.